This TCR beta chain was identified during a study of shared clonotypes between healthy human individuals. Study conclusions and caveats: Relative to clonotypes present in all four donors, those not shared had lower generation probabilities. Sharing of clonotypes among donors was expected to vary with sequencing depth.

As concerns this clone: Its specificity is not known.

CDR3 length: 13 residues. The J segment lost 10 bases and the V segment lost 6 bases, leaving 7 bases of the junction unmatched. The germline V gene has CDR1 MNHEY and CDR2 SVGAGI. Genomic DNA per cell subset filled all wells of several immunoSEQ plates. Method: immunoSEQ multiplex PCR; TCRdb's copy keeps in-frame clones and lacks some. The sample lists fewer than 3 million clones, 85% to 95% seen once, with approximately 0.4% in the top ten. The receptor was derived from a man between 18 and 29 years old in good health. Some clones in this sample may be carry-over from other donors' samples. The material sequenced was naive CD4+ T cells from PBMCs. Regarding subset: CD45RA+ positively selected. The chain couples TRBV6-5 to TRBJ2-1; TRBD2 aligns across 9 bases. CDR3: CASRRIAGEEQFF. Here the CDR3 DNA reads TGTGCCAGCAGGAGGATAGCGGGAGAAGAGCAGTTCTTC.